Shown below are 30 T cell receptor beta chains from a single sample sequenced in a study of blood T cell repertoires in COVID-19. Assay: immunoSEQ multiplex PCR; the TCRdb copy retains only in-frame clones and omits some. There are tens of thousands of clones in the sample; 86% occur only once, and under 13% lies in the top ten. The sample consisted of peripheral blood. These receptors were obtained from a man between 65 and 85 years old with active or convalescent COVID-19.

This chain uses TRBV27 with TRBJ1-2; tentative D call: TRBD1 (6 bases). This CDR3 is 13 amino acids long. Germline loops: CDR1 MNHEY, CDR2 SMNVEV (reference sequence). Between the trimmed V and J ends, which lost 5 bases and 3 bases, there was a span of 10 bases. CDR3 residues: CASSPQGYYGYTF. The CDR3 DNA reads as TGTGCCAGCAGTCCACAGGGTTACTATGGCTACACCTTC.

The J gene is TRBJ2-1, the V gene TRBV7-3, with TRBD2 matching over 7 bases. Germline V gives CDR1 SGHTA, CDR2 FQGTGA. With 1 base clipped from V and 7 bases from J, the junction kept 10 bases outside the gene matches. CDR3 length equals 16 residues. CDR3 coding DNA: TGTGCCAGCAGCTTAAGTCCGGCGGGAGCGCGGAATGAGCAGTTCTTC. Translating it yields CASSLSPAGARNEQFF.

The chain recombines TRBV5-1 with TRBJ2-2; TRBD1 matches at 9 bases. With 3 bases clipped from V and 6 bases from J, the junction kept 9 bases outside the gene matches. The germline gives CDR1 SGHRS, CDR2 YFSETQ. This CDR3 is 16 amino acids long. CDR3: CASSSRQGGLSGELFF. Written as DNA, the CDR3 is TGCGCCAGCAGCTCGAGACAGGGGGGATTGTCCGGGGAGCTGTTTTTT.

The chain is built from TRBV19 and TRBJ1-6; 8 nucleotides match TRBD1. The CDR3 has 15 residues. CDR1 LNHDA and CDR2 SQIVND come from the germline V gene (reference sequence). V lost 5 bases and J lost 9; bases outside the gene matches: 9. The DNA of the CDR3 is TGTGCCAGTAGTGGGCAGACAGGGGAAGGTTCACCCCTCCACTTT. Amino acid sequence: CASSGQTGEGSPLHF.

V gene TRBV9 combines with J gene TRBJ1-2; the D gene is possibly TRBD1 (5 bases). Trimming cost V 8 bases and J 3 bases, with 17 bases left between them. Per germline, CDR1 SGDLS and CDR2 YYNGEE. This CDR3 region has 14 residues. The CDR3 is CARTRQKYDYGYTF. The CDR3 nucleotides read TGTGCCAGAACCCGACAGAAATACGACTATGGCTACACCTTC.

The chain couples TRBV15 to TRBJ2-5; 10 bases are a match to TRBD1. This CDR3 region has 13 residues. The V and J ends lost 7 bases and 6 bases, in that order; junction bases with no gene match: 5. Germline loops: CDR1 LNHNV, CDR2 YYDKDF (reference sequence). The CDR3 sequence: CATTLGQGKTQYF. CDR3 DNA sequence: TGTGCCACCACCCTGGGACAGGGGAAGACCCAGTACTTC.

The V call is TRBV19, the J call TRBJ1-3; weak D call: TRBD1 (6 bases). This CDR3 has 14 amino acids. The germline gives CDR1 LNHDA, CDR2 SQIVND (reference sequence). Trimming removed 3 bases from V and 7 bases from J, with 13 bases in between. The CDR3 DNA follows: TGTGCCAGTAGTATTGGACAGCTCGGGAACACCATATATTTT. It codes for CASSIGQLGNTIYF.

Here the CDR3 DNA reads TGTGCCAGCAAAAATGACAGGGGGCGCGGCGAGCAGTACTTC. Translating gives CASKNDRGRGEQYF. The gene calls are TRBV28 and TRBJ2-7; 10 bases align to TRBD1. With 7 bases clipped from V and 6 bases from J, the junction kept 9 bases outside the gene matches. Germline loops: CDR1 MDHEN, CDR2 SYDVKM. The CDR3 is 14 residues long.

The chain has TRBV28 and TRBJ1-5; no firm D call. The V end was cut by 6 bases, the J end by 3 bases, with 12 bases between. CDR3 length equals 14 residues. CDR1 MDHEN and CDR2 SYDVKM come from the germline V gene. The CDR3 region is CASRQTGINQPQHF. For the CDR3, the DNA is TGTGCCAGCAGGCAAACGGGGATCAATCAGCCCCAGCATTTT.

CDR3 sequence (DNA): TGTGCCAGCAGCCCTGGGGGGATAGGCACCGGGGAGCTGTTTTTT. This translates into CASSPGGIGTGELFF. The genes are TRBV7-3 and TRBJ2-2; possible D gene TRBD2, 6 bases. This CDR3 is 15 amino acids long. V was shortened by 5 bases and J by 4 bases, with 14 bases between the two germline ends. CDR1 SGHTA and CDR2 FQGTGA come from the germline V gene. Supplemented by reference TRBV7-3 and TRBJ2-2, the full variable domain reads GAGVSQTPSNKVTEKGKYVELRCDPISGHTALYWYRQSLGQGPEFLIYFQGTGAADDSGLPNDRFFAVRPEGSVSTLKIQRTERGDSAVYLCASSPGGIGTGELFFGEGSRLTVL.

This clone was seen a handful of times. This chain connects TRBV28 to TRBJ2-5; D not certain. Germline CDR1 MDHEN, CDR2 SYDVKM. CDR3 size: 12 residues. V lost 4 bases and J lost 7, with 10 bases in between. The CDR3 sequence: CASSYSSRTQYF. CDR3 sequence (DNA): TGTGCCAGCAGTTATTCTTCCCGGACCCAGTACTTC.

This clone was counted once. The gene calls are TRBV28 and TRBJ1-2, with 7 bases aligning to TRBD1. Per the germline V gene, CDR1 is MDHEN and CDR2 is SYDVKM. With V trimmed by 5 bases and J by 8 bases, 8 bases remained unmatched. The CDR3 length is 13 residues. CDR3 sequence: CASSRQGGWGYTF. CDR3 nucleotide sequence: TGTGCCAGCAGTAGACAGGGAGGATGGGGCTACACCTTC.

This chain joins TRBV6-2 or TRBV6-3 and TRBJ2-3; D ambiguous. In germline, CDR1 is MNHEY, CDR2 SVGEGT. This CDR3 is 13 amino acids long. V shed 3 bases and J shed 4 bases, with 8 bases lying between them. The DNA of the CDR3 is TGTGCCAGCAGTTATAGAGCCCCAGATACGCAGTATTTT. This translates into CASSYRAPDTQYF.

The chain links TRBV12-3 or TRBV12-4 to TRBJ2-3; D uncertain. The CDR3 totals 12 residues. V gave up 5 bases and J gave up 3 bases, with 6 bases separating them. The CDR3 DNA follows: TGTGCCAGCAGTCCCTCTACAGATACGCAGTATTTT. Encoded protein: CASSPSTDTQYF.

The chain carries TRBV6-6 and TRBJ2-3; TRBD1 matches 7 bases. Trimming removed 7 bases from V and 3 bases from J; junction bases left unmatched: 13. Germline CDR1 reads MNHNY; CDR2 reads SVGAGI (reference sequence). CDR3 size: 16 residues. The CDR3 nucleotides read TGTGCCAGCACCTCCCCCCGGGACAGATTGACAGATACGCAGTATTTT. Residues: CASTSPRDRLTDTQYF.

V and J are TRBV10-3 and TRBJ1-3; 7 bases match TRBD1. Germline CDR1 is ENHRY and CDR2 is SYGVKD. The CDR3 is 15 amino acids. V lost 4 bases and J lost 2; bases outside the gene matches: 5. The CDR3 spells CAISGQGGAGNTIYF. The CDR3 bases are TGTGCCATCAGTGGACAGGGTGGAGCTGGAAACACCATATATTTT.

This chain links TRBV28 with TRBJ2-7; D ambiguous. The CDR3 runs to 19 residues. Germline V gene lookup returns CDR1 MDHEN and CDR2 SYDVKM. Trimming took 2 bases from V and 0 from J, leaving 23 bases between them. CDR3 amino acids: CASSLLRTFEAYSSYEQYF. As DNA, the CDR3 is TGTGCCAGCAGTTTACTCCGAACATTTGAGGCGTATAGCTCCTACGAGCAGTACTTC.

The chain joins TRBV4-2 to TRBJ2-2, with TRBD2 matching 9 bases. Germline V CDR1 and CDR2: LGHNA, YNFKEQ. The CDR3 length is 16 residues. The V segment lost 0 bases and the J segment 7 bases; nucleotides outside the gene matches: 6. The CDR3 sequence is CASSQDASGIGGELFF. In nucleotides, the CDR3 is TGTGCCAGCAGCCAAGATGCTAGCGGGATTGGCGGGGAGCTGTTTTTT.

This rearrangement joins TRBV5-4 to TRBJ2-1; 9 nucleotides line up with TRBD2. CDR3 size: 16 residues. Germline-derived CDR1 and CDR2 are SGHNT and YYREEE (reference sequence). J gave up 10 bases and V 4 bases, and 15 bases lay outside the gene matches. The CDR3 loop reads CASSPSLASGNREQFF. The CDR3 nucleotides are TGTGCCAGCAGCCCATCGCTGGCTAGCGGGAACAGGGAGCAGTTCTTC.

This chain connects TRBV19 to TRBJ1-2; D unresolved. The CDR3 extends over 13 amino acids. Germline assignment: CDR1 LNHDA and CDR2 SQIVND (reference sequence). Trimming took off 3 bases at V and 2 bases at J, with 7 bases between the two ends. CDR3 amino acids: CASSMWPNYGYTF. The CDR3 region has the DNA TGTGCCAGTAGTATGTGGCCCAACTATGGCTACACCTTC.

The chain has TRBV11-3 and TRBJ2-5; 8 bases agree with TRBD1. The trim removed 6 bases at V and 5 bases at J, leaving 8 bases unmatched. CDR3 length: 14 residues. Germline-derived CDR1 and CDR2 are SGHNT and YENEEA. CDR3 region: CASSRTGPPETQYF. CDR3 nucleotide sequence: TGTGCCAGCAGTAGGACAGGGCCCCCGGAGACCCAGTACTTC. Full variable domain (rest looked up from reference TRBV11-3 and TRBJ2-5): EAGVVQSPRYKIIEKKQPVAFWCNPISGHNTLYWYLQNLGQGPELLIRYENEEAVDDSQLPKDRFSAERLKGVDSTLKIQPAELGDSAVYLCASSRTGPPETQYFGPGTRLLVL.

This chain joins TRBV4-2 and TRBJ1-6, with 8 bases identical to TRBD1. The J segment lost 3 bases and the V segment lost 1 base, leaving 5 bases of the junction unmatched. From germline, CDR1 is LGHNA and CDR2 YNFKEQ. The CDR3 covers 17 residues. The CDR3 sequence: CASSQASGGVYNSPLHF. CDR3 nucleotides: TGTGCCAGCAGCCAAGCCTCAGGGGGCGTCTATAATTCACCCCTCCACTTT.

The CDR3 sequence: CATSLRTARNEKLFF. The DNA of the CDR3 is TGTGCCACCAGCCTGCGGACAGCTCGGAATGAAAAACTGTTTTTT. The chain couples TRBV15 to TRBJ1-4; a weak D match, TRBD1 (6 bases). The CDR3 totals 15 residues. CDR1 LNHNV and CDR2 YYDKDF come from the germline V gene (reference sequence). V lost 5 bases to trimming and J lost 5 bases, with 15 bases between them.

This rearrangement joins TRBV19 to TRBJ1-1; 7 positions agree with TRBD1. The germline CDR1 and CDR2 sequences are LNHDA and SQIVND (reference sequence). V was pared by 5 bases and J by 4 bases, with 7 bases of the junction left unmatched. The CDR3 has 14 amino acids. CDR3: CASSLTGVVTEAFF. The DNA of the CDR3 is TGTGCCAGTAGTCTAACAGGGGTGGTCACTGAAGCTTTCTTT.

The rearrangement joins TRBV5-6 to TRBJ1-2; 9 bases agree with TRBD1. The V gene end was trimmed by 3 bases and the J gene end by 5 bases; junction bases not matched to a gene: 5. The CDR3 contains 14 residues. The germline V gene encodes CDR1 SGHDT and CDR2 YYEEEE. The CDR3 DNA sequence: TGTGCCAGCAGCTCGGGACAGGGATATTATGGCTACACCTTC. Protein sequence: CASSSGQGYYGYTF.

This clone was seen a few times. The chain recombines TRBV11-2 with TRBJ2-7, with 10 bases fitting TRBD2. The germline gives CDR1 SGHAT, CDR2 FQNNGV. The CDR3 has 16 residues. The V and J ends lost 1 base and 4 bases, in that order; junction bases with no gene match: 7. For the CDR3, the DNA is TGTGCCAGCAGCTTAGTTCCGGCTAGCGGGAGATACGAGCAGTACTTC. It translates to CASSLVPASGRYEQYF.

The chain uses TRBV28 and TRBJ1-1, with D possibly TRBD1 on 6 matching bases. The CDR3 runs to 16 residues. V gave up 6 bases and J gave up 0 bases, with 17 bases separating them. Per germline, CDR1 MDHEN and CDR2 SYDVKM. DNA of the CDR3: TGTGCCAGCAGCCGAGCGAGAGGGGGAATGAACACTGAAGCTTTCTTT. It is translated as CASSRARGGMNTEAFF.

The rearrangement joins TRBV3-1 (or the pseudogene TRBV3-2) to TRBJ1-1; 7 bases are shared with TRBD1. CDR3 length: 12 amino acids. J gave up 13 bases and V 4 bases, and 9 bases lay outside the gene matches. Germline V gives CDR1 LGHDT, CDR2 YNNKEL (reference sequence). CDR3 residues: CASSRGTGVVFF. CDR3 nucleotide sequence: TGTGCCAGCAGCCGAGGTACAGGGGTAGTTTTCTTT.

This rearrangement joins TRBV20-1 to TRBJ2-5, with 8 bases identical to TRBD2. Germline V gene lookup returns CDR1 DFQATT and CDR2 SNEGSKA (reference sequence). The V segment lost 3 bases and the J segment 5 bases; nucleotides outside the gene matches: 11. This CDR3 contains 15 residues. This chain's CDR3 is CSASLSGGPFETQYF. As DNA, the CDR3 is TGCAGTGCTAGTTTGTCGGGAGGGCCTTTTGAGACCCAGTACTTC.

This clone is a singleton in its sample. The chain links TRBV12-3 or TRBV12-4 to TRBJ2-7; 11 bases fit TRBD2. Trimming at V came to 4 bases and at J to 6 bases, leaving 2 bases not matched to a gene. CDR3 length: 13 residues. This CDR3 reads CASSWGTSGEQYF. The CDR3 coding sequence is TGTGCCAGCAGTTGGGGGACTAGCGGCGAGCAGTACTTC.